The present T cell receptor (beta chain) was sequenced within a study of cytomegalovirus exposure and HLA in healthy donors. Trimming pared 3 bases from V and 2 bases from J, leaving 19 bases between. There are 17 residues in the CDR3. Germline V gene data show CDR1 as LNHDA and CDR2 as SQIVND (reference sequence). The study, taken as a whole, reports: Roughly uniform depth of sequencing across donors was assumed in presence/absence analyses. A few CMV-associated chains were confirmed in vitro to be specific for CMV antigens. In a later analysis, donors in an Asian-associated ancestry cluster reportedly had fewer N-insertions in productive TCRs than the cohort mean.

Nominal health characterized the donors when sampled, though unrecorded immune exposures were likely. A word on this clone: Its specificity is not known.

Vbeta (60) and Jbeta (13) primers were used in the PCR. This table comes from immunoSEQ multiplex PCR, and its TCRdb copy is limited to in-frame clones, with some not included. The sample lists around 200,000 clones, more than 80% seen once, with about 0.7% in the top ten. The receptor was isolated from a boy between 10 and 17 years old in good health and CMV-seronegative. The sample comprised PBMCs. The V and J genes are TRBV19 and TRBJ1-2, with TRBD1 as a possible D gene (5 bases). Here the CDR3 DNA reads TGTGCCAGTAGTATCCGGGAGGGGCCCCCTATCAACTATGGCTACACCTTC. This encodes CASSIREGPPINYGYTF.